A single TCR beta chain is shown here with its context. No antigen is known for it. One junction end does not reproduce the germline sequence, and a read error may be involved. cDNA came from approximately 0.5 to 1 ug RNA primed by random hexamers. TCRdb fed the immunoSEQ multiplex PCR reads into MiXCR, producing one record per CDR3 protein. The data contain 85,000 to 120,000 distinct CDR3 sequences, roughly 94% of them singletons. The data originate from a study of CD8 T cells in Susac syndrome. The wider study: Among sequenced Susac syndrome patients, more than five had active disease and about eight were in remission. Study observations and caveats: Susac-specific public clones numbered about 16 in total CD8+ repertoires (and about 5 in CD8+ TEMRA repertoires).

The CDR3 has 15 amino acids. Germline CDR1 DFQATT, CDR2 SNEGSKA (reference sequence). Sequencing targeted TCR beta in T cells from blood (CD8+ and CD4+). V usage is TRBV20-1 and J usage is TRBJ2-3, with 12 bases lining up with TRBD2. The sequence derives from a human donor with Susac syndrome. The sequenced sample consisted of CD8+ T cells from PBMCs. This CDR3 is CSARGGLAGSDTQYF. CDR3 sequence (DNA): TGCAGTGCAAGAGGTGGACTAGCGGGGTCAGATACGCAGTATTTT.